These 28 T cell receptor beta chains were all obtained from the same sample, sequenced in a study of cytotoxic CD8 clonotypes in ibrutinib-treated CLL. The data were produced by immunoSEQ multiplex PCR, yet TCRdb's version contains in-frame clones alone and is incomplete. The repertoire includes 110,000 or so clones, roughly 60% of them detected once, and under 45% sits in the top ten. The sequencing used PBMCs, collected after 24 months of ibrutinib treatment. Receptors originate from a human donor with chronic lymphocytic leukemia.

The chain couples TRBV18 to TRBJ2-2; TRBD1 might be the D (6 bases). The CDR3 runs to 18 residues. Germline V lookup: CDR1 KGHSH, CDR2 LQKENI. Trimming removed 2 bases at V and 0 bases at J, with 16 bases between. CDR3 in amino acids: CASSPSQGLITNTGELFF. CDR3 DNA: TGTGCCAGCTCACCATCTCAGGGGCTCATTACGAACACCGGGGAGCTGTTTTTT. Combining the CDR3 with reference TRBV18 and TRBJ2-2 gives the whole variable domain NAGVMQNPRHLVRRRGQEARLRCSPMKGHSHVYWYRQLPEEGLKFMVYLQKENIIDESGMPKERFSAEFPKEGPSILRIQQVVRGDSAAYFCASSPSQGLITNTGELFFGEGSRLTVL.

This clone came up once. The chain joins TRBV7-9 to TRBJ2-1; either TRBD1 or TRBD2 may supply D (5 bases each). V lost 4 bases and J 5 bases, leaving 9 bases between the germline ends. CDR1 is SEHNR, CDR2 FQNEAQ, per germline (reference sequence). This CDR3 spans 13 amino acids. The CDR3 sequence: CASSSGRHNEQFF. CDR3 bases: TGTGCCAGCAGCTCGGGACGCCACAATGAGCAGTTCTTC.

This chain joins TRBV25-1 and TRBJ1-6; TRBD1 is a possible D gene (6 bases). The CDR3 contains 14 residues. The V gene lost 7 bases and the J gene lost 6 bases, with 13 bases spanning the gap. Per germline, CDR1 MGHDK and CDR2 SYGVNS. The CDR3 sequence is CASKGGQINSPLHF. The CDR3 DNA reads TGTGCCAGCAAGGGTGGACAGATTAATTCACCCCTCCACTTT.

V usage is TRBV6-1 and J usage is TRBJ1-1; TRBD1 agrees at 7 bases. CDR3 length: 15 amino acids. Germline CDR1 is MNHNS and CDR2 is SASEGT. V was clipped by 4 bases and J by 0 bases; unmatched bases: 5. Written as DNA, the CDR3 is TGTGCCAGCAGTGGGGGACAGAATATGAACACTGAAGCTTTCTTT. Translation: CASSGGQNMNTEAFF.

DNA for the CDR3: TGTGCCAGTAGTATCCAGGCCCACACTGAAGCTTTCTTT. Its protein is CASSIQAHTEAFF. The chain couples TRBV19 to TRBJ1-1; D uncertain. The germline CDR1 and CDR2 sequences are LNHDA and SQIVND (reference sequence). Trimming pared 3 bases from V and 3 bases from J, leaving 8 bases between. CDR3 size: 13 residues.

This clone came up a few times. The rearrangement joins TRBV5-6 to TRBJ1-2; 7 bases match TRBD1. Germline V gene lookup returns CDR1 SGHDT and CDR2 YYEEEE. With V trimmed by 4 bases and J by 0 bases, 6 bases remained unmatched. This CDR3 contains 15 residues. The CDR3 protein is CASSETGTPNYGYTF. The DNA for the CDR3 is TGTGCCAGCAGCGAGACAGGGACGCCTAACTATGGCTACACCTTC. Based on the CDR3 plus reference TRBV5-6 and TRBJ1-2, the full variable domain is DAGVTQSPTHLIKTRGQQVTLRCSPKSGHDTVSWYQQALGQGPQFIFQYYEEEERQRGNFPDRFSGHQFPNYSSELNVNALLLGDSALYLCASSETGTPNYGYTFGSGTRLTVV.

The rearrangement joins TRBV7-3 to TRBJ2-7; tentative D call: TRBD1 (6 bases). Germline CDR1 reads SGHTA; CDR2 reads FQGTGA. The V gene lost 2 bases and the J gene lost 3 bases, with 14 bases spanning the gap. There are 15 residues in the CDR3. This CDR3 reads CASSLGPGAFYEQYF. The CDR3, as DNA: TGTGCCAGCAGCTTAGGTCCAGGGGCATTCTACGAGCAGTACTTC.

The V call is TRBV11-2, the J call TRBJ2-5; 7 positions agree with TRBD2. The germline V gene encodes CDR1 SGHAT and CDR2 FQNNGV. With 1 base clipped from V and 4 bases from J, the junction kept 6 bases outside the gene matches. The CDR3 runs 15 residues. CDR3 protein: CASSLGSGGGETQYF. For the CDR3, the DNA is TGTGCCAGCAGCTTAGGGTCGGGGGGAGGAGAGACCCAGTACTTC.

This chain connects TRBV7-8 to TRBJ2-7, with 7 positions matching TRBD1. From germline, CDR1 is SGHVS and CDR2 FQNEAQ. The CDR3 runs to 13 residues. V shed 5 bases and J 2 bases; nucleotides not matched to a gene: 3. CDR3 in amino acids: CASSLDRTYEQYF. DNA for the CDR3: TGTGCCAGCAGCCTGGACAGGACCTACGAGCAGTACTTC.

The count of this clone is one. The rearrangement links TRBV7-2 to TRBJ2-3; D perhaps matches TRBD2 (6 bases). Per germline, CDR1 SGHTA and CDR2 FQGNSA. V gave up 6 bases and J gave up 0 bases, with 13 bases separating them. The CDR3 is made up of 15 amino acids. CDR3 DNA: TGTGCCAGCAGTCAATCTAGCGTTAGCACAGATACGCAGTATTTT. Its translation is CASSQSSVSTDTQYF.

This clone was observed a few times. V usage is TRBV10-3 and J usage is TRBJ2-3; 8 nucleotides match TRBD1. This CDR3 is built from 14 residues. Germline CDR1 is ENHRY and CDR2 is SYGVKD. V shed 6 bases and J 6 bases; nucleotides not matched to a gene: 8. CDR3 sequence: CAISLTGAIDTQYF. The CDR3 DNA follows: TGTGCCATCAGCCTGACAGGGGCTATTGATACGCAGTATTTT.

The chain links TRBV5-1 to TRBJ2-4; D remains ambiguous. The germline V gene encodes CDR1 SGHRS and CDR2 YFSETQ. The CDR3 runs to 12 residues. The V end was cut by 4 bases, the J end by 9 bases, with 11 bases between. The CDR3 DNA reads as TGCGCCAGCAGCCCTGACATTGGCATTCAGTACTTC. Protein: CASSPDIGIQYF.

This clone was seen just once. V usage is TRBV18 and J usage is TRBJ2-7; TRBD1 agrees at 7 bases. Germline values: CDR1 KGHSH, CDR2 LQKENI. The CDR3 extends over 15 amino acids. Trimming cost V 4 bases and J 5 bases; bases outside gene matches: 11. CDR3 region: CASSLHRGAENEQYF. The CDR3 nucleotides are TGTGCCAGCTCACTTCACAGGGGAGCCGAAAACGAGCAGTACTTC.

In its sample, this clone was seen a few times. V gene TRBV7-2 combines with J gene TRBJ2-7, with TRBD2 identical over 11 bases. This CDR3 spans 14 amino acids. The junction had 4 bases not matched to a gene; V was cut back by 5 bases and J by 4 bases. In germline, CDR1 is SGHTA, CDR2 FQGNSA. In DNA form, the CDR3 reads TGTGCCAGCAGCCCGACTAGCGGGGCTTACGAGCAGTACTTC. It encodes CASSPTSGAYEQYF.

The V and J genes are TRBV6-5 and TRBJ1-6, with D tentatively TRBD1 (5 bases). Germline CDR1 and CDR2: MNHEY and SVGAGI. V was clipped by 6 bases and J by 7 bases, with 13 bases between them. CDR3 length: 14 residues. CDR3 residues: CASRPGTENSPLHF. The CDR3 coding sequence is TGTGCCAGCAGACCCGGGACGGAGAATTCACCCCTCCACTTT.

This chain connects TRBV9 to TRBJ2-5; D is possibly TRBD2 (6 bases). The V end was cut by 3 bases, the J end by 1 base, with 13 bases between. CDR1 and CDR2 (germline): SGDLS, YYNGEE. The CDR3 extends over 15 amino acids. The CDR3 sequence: CASSGGSAGQETQYF. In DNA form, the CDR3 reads TGTGCCAGCAGCGGGGGGTCAGCGGGCCAAGAGACCCAGTACTTC. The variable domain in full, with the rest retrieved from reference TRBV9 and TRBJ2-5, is DSGVTQTPKHLITATGQRVTLRCSPRSGDLSVYWYQQSLDQGLQFLIQYYNGEERAKGNILERFSAQQFPDLHSELNLSSLELGDSALYFCASSGGSAGQETQYFGPGTRLLVL.

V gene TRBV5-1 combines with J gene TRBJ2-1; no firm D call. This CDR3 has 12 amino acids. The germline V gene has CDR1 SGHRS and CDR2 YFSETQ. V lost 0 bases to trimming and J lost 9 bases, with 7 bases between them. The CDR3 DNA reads TGCGCCAGCAGCTTGGTTCCGGGTGAGCAGTTCTTC. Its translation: CASSLVPGEQFF.

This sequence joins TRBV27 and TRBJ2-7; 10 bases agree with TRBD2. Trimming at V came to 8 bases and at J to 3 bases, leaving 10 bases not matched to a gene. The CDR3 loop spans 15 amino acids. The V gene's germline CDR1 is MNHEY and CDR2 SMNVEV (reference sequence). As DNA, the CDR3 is TGTGCCAGCTTTTCCTGGAGCGGGGGGGACTACGAGCAGTACTTC. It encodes CASFSWSGGDYEQYF.

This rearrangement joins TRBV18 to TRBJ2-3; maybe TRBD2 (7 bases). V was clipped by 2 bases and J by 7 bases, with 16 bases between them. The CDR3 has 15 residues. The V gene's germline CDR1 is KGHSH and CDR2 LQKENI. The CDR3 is CASSPGAGASNTQYF. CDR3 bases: TGTGCCAGCTCACCAGGTGCGGGGGCGTCCAATACGCAGTATTTT.

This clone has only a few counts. The chain's CDR3 is CAWRRGNTGELFF. In nucleotides, the CDR3 is TGTGCCTGGAGGCGGGGGAACACCGGGGAGCTGTTTTTT. J is TRBJ2-2 and V is TRBV30, with D perhaps TRBD2 (6 bases). CDR1 and CDR2 (germline): GTSNPN, SVGIG (reference sequence). The length of the CDR3 is 13 residues. With 3 bases removed from V and 1 base from J, the gap between germline ends came to 6 bases.

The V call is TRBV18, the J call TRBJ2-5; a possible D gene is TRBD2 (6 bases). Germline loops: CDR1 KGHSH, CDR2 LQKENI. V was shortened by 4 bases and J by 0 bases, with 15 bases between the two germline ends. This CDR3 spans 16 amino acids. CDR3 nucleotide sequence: TGTGCCAGCTCACTGCTTGGGGGGACGTACCAAGAGACCCAGTACTTC. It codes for CASSLLGGTYQETQYF. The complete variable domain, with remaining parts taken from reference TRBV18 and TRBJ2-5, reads NAGVMQNPRHLVRRRGQEARLRCSPMKGHSHVYWYRQLPEEGLKFMVYLQKENIIDESGMPKERFSAEFPKEGPSILRIQQVVRGDSAAYFCASSLLGGTYQETQYFGPGTRLLVL.

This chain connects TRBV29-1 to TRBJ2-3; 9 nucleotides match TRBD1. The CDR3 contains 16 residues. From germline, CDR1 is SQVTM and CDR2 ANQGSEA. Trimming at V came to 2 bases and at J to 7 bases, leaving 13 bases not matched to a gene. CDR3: CSVESSGTGRIYTQYF. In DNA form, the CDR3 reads TGCAGCGTTGAATCTTCGGGGACAGGGAGGATCTATACGCAGTATTTT.

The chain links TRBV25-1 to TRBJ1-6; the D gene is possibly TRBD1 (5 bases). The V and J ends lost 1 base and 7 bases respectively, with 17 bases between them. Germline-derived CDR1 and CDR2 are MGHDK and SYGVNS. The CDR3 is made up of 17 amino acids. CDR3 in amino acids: CASSEWRQGSWNSPLHF. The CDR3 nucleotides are TGTGCCAGCAGTGAATGGCGGCAGGGAAGTTGGAATTCACCCCTCCACTTT.

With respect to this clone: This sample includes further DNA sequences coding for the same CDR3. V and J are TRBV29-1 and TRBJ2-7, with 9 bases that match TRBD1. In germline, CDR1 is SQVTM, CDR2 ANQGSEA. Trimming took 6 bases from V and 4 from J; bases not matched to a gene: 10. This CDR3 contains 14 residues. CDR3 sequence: CSVQPRTGEYEQYF. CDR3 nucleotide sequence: TGCAGCGTCCAACCTCGGACAGGGGAGTACGAGCAGTACTTC.

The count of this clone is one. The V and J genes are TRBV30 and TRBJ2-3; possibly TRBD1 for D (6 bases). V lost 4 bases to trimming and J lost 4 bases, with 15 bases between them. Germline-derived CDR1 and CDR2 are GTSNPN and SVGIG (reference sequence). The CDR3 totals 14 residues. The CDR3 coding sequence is TGTGCCTGGATCCTCGGGCAGGGGCCAGATACGCAGTATTTT. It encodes CAWILGQGPDTQYF. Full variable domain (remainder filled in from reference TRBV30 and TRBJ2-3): SQTIHQWPATLVQPVGSPLSLECTVEGTSNPNLYWYRQAAGRGLQLLFYSVGIGQISSEVPQNLSASRPQDRQFILSSKKLLLSDSGFYLCAWILGQGPDTQYFGPGTRLTVL.

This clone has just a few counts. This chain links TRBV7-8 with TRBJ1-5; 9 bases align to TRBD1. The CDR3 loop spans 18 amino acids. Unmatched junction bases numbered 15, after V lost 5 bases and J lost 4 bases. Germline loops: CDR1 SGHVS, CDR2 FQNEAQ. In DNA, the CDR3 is TGTGCCAGCAGCGGTACTATACAGGGGGCTACATTTAATCAGCCCCAGCATTTT. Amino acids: CASSGTIQGATFNQPQHF.

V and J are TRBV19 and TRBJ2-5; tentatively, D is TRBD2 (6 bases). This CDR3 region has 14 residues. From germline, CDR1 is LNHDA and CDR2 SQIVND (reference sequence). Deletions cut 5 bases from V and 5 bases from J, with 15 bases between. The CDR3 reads CASSWSSVQETQYF. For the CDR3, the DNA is TGTGCCAGTAGTTGGTCTAGCGTCCAGGAGACCCAGTACTTC.

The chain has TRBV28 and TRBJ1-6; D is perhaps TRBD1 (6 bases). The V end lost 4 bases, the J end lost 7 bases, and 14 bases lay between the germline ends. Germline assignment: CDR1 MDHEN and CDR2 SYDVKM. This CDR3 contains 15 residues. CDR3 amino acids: CASSSHEGGNSPLHF. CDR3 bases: TGTGCCAGCAGTTCCCACGAGGGGGGGAATTCACCCCTCCACTTT. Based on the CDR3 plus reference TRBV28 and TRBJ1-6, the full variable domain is DVKVTQSSRYLVKRTGEKVFLECVQDMDHENMFWYRQDPGLGLRLIYFSYDVKMKEKGDIPEGYSVSREKKERFSLILESASTNQTSMYLCASSSHEGGNSPLHFGNGTRLTVT.